This TCR beta chain comes out of a study of shared clonotypes between healthy human individuals. Repertoires were generated with immunoSEQ multiplex PCR, while TCRdb's copy carries only in-frame clones and drops some. The table has around 2.1 million clones, approximately 94% seen once. Per the germline V gene, CDR1 is LNHDA and CDR2 is SQIVND (reference sequence). Trimming pared 5 bases from V and 7 bases from J, leaving 9 bases between. The length of the CDR3 is 12 residues. The V and J genes are TRBV19 and TRBJ1-5; the D gene is possibly TRBD1 (6 bases). This receptor was identified in a man aged 18 to 29 in good health. Sample: naive CD4+ T cells sorted from blood. Subset defined: CD45RA+ positively selected. DNA for the CDR3: TGTGCCAGTAGTCAGGACAGACAGCCCCAGCATTTT. This encodes CASSQDRQPQHF.